This T cell receptor beta chain was recovered during a study of blood T cell repertoires in COVID-19 (dated by TCRdb to the early 2020s). The study in broad terms: Collaborator samples came from the United States, Italy and Spain and covered acute and convalescent phases of COVID-19. The prospective study material was composed of cDNA or gDNA derived from T cells, B-cell-depleted T cells, or PBMCs. Subjects who had been exposed to COVID-19, were actively infected with it, or had recovered from it provided the deeply sampled blood TCRbeta repertoires that made up the dataset. A freely available public database, intended as a resource for researchers studying the immune response to SARS-CoV-2, is where the repertoires were released. The samples were drawn from two sources: the first 160 participants of the ongoing ImmuneRACE study, and 1,000 to 1,500 subjects contributed by 6 global collaborators. Sample metadata almost always included a de-identified subject ID, COVID-19 status, age in years and sex. Where HLA class I and class II types were available, the types were taken from metadata supplied by the sample provider, not from assay-based typing. The investigation overall reported the following: Clinical and demographic metadata were provided uncurated, with the amount varying by source and participant.

Remarks on this clone: Its binding antigen is unknown. It has no much larger one-base neighbor in the sample; base qualities were not kept.

The CDR3 starts with the cysteine, ends with the phenylalanine, and has 15 residues. The sequence is cut down to CDR3 DNA, 45 bases in frame from base 1. Taken from the germline V gene, the CDR1 and CDR2 loops are MNHEY and SVGAGI. Here V drops 5 bases and J drops 3 bases, and the junction holds 10 bases not matched to any gene. TCRbeta CDR3 regions were amplified from genomic DNA using the immunoSEQ Assay, a bias-controlled multiplex PCR. The authors' analysis ran thus. Within the assay, amplification of reference gene primers was used to estimate how many nucleated cells each sample contained. To quantify the absolute abundance of each unique TCRbeta CDR3 rearrangement, sequence reads were collapsed and filtered. Productive Simpson clonality was computed per sample as the square root of Simpson's diversity index over productive rearrangements. TCRdb took this table from immuneACCESS and kept in-frame rearrangements with V and J called. Such tables lack part of the clones; where checked against another copy, unresolved V genes explain under half of the gap, and the rest is unexplained. That table gives V, J and clone size, and the DNA gave D and trimming. The sample data list about 160,000 clones, and approximately 87% of these were observed just once. Roughly 4% of the sample is taken by the ten largest.

Each collaborating institution followed its own protocols to collect whole blood in K2EDTA tubes. For TCRbeta analysis, collaborators shipped samples in one of three forms: frozen whole blood, isolated PBMCs, or DNA extracted from either of those sample types. The receptor chain draws on TRBV6-5 and TRBJ2-7; 7 nucleotides in the junction match TRBD1. The sequence was collected from a woman in her 70s with acute or convalescent COVID-19. The specimen sequenced was peripheral blood. The CDR3 protein is CASSPVGQLYYEQYF. The DNA sequence reads TGTGCCAGCAGTCCCGTGGGACAGCTCTACTACGAGCAGTACTTC.